Here is one T cell receptor beta chain with its context. What it binds is unknown. These data are taken from a study of T cells in tuberculosis. Study summary: The T cells targeted glucose monomycolate, a mycobacterial lipid, via CD1B.

Study-level points and caveats: GMM-specific TCRs were nearer to active tuberculosis alpha repertoires, suggesting expansion. Shorter CDR3-alpha in active tuberculosis partly drove smaller distances.

Assay: immunoSEQ multiplex PCR; the TCRdb copy retains only in-frame clones and omits some. This sample has tens of thousands of clones, with roughly 92% found just once. Latent tuberculosis screening used tuberculin skin test and IGRA at entry. The CDR3 totals 13 residues. Germline CDR1 is MGHRA and CDR2 is YSYEKL. The ends were cut back, 4 bases at V and 3 bases at J, with 4 bases in the middle. The V gene is TRBV4-1, the J gene TRBJ1-6; D gene ambiguous. Input material: PBMCs. This sequence originates from a donor aged 10 to 29 with latent tuberculosis or without tuberculosis infection. The CDR3 coding sequence is TGCGCCAGCAGCCTTCTCTATAATTCACCCCTCCACTTT. This sequence encodes CASSLLYNSPLHF.